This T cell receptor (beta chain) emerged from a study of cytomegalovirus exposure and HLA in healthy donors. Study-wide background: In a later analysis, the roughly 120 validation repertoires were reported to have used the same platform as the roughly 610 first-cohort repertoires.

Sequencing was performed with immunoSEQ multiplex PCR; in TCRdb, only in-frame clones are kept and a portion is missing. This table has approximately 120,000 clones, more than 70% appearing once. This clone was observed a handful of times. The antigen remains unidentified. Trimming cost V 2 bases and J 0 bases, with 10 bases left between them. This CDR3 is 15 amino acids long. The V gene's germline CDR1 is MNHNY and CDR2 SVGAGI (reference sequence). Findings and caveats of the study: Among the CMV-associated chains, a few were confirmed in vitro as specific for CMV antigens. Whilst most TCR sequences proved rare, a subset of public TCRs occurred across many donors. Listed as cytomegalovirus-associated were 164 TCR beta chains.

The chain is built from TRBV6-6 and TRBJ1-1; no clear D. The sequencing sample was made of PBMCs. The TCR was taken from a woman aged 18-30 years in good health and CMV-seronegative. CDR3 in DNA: TGTGCCAGCAGTTACCAGACGGGTATGAACACTGAAGCTTTCTTT. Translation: CASSYQTGMNTEAFF.